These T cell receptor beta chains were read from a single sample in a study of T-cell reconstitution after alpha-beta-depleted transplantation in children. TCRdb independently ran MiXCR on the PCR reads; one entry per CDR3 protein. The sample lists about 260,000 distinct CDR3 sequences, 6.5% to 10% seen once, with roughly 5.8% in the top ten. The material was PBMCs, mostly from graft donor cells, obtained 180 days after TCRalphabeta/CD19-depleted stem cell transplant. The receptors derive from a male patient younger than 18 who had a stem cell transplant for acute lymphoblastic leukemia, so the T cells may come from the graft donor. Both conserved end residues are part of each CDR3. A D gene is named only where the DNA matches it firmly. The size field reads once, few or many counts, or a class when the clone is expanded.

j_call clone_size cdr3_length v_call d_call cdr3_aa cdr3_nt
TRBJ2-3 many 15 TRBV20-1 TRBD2 CSANGGGPSTDTQYF TGCAGTGCTAACGGCGGGGGGCCTAGCACAGATACGCAGTATTTT
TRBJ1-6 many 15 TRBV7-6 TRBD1 CASSTGDSRRSPLHF TGTGCCAGCAGCACAGGGGACAGTCGCAGATCACCCCTCCACTTT
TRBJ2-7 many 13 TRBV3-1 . CASSRTRSYEQYF TGTGCCAGCAGCCGGACCCGTTCCTACGAGCAGTACTTC
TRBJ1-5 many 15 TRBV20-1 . CSARTRRERGQPQHF TGCAGTGCTAGAACTCGCAGGGAGCGGGGGCAGCCCCAGCATTTT
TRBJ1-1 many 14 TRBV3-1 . CASSQDVGSTEAFF TGTGCCAGCAGCCAAGACGTTGGCTCCACTGAAGCTTTCTTT
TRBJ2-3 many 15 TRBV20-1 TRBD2 CSARVRLAVTDTQYF TGCAGTGCTAGAGTGAGGCTAGCGGTCACAGATACGCAGTATTTT
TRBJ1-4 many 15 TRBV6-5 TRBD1 CASSSGQRINEKLFF TGTGCCAGCAGTTCGGGACAGCGAATAAATGAAAAACTGTTTTTT
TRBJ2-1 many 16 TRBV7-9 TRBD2 CASSFSGRPSYNEQFF TGTGCCAGCAGCTTTAGCGGGAGGCCCTCCTACAATGAGCAGTTCTTC
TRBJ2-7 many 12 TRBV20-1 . CSAAPRAYEQYF TGCAGTGCTGCCCCTAGAGCTTACGAGCAGTACTTC
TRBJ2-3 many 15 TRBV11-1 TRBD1 CASSSTGFSTDTQYF TGTGCCAGCAGCTCGACAGGGTTTTCCACAGATACGCAGTATTTT